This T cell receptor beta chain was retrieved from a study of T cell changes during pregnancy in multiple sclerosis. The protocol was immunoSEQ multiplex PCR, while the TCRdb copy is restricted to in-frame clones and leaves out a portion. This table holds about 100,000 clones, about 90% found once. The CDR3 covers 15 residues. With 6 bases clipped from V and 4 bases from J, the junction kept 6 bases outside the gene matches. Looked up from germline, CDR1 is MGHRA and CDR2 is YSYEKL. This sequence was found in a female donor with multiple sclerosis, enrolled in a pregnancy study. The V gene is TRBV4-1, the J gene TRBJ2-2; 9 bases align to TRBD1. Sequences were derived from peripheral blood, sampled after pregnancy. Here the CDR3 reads CASSKQGARTGELFF. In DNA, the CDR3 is TGCGCCAGCAGTAAACAGGGGGCGCGCACCGGGGAGCTGTTTTTT.